The entry that follows covers one TCR beta chain sequence. The CDR3 runs 15 residues. Germline V gene sequence: CDR1 SEHNR, CDR2 FQNEAQ (reference sequence). Trimming took 5 bases from V and 8 from J; bases not matched to a gene: 9. This specimen belongs to a study of blood T cell repertoires in COVID-19. Background on the study: The analysed material was cDNA or gDNA that came from T cells, B-cell-depleted T cells, or PBMCs.

Repertoires were generated with immunoSEQ multiplex PCR, while TCRdb's copy carries only in-frame clones and drops some. The sample has around 90,000 clones; around nine tenths are singletons. The chain recombines TRBV7-9 with TRBJ2-2, with TRBD1 identical over 9 bases. This receptor was taken from a man aged 45-65 years with COVID-19, enrolled during active disease. The sample comprised peripheral blood. CDR3 in amino acids: CASSRTGARMGELFF. The CDR3 DNA reads TGTGCCAGCAGCCGGACAGGGGCTAGGATGGGGGAGCTGTTTTTT.